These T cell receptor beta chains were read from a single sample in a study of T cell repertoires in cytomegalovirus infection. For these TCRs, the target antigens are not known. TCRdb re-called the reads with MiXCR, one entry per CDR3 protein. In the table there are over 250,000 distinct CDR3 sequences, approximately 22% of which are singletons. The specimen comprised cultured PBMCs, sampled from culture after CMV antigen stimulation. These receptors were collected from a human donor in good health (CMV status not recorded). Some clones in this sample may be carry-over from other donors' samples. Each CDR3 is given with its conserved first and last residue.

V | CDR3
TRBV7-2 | CASTKTQTELNTEAFF
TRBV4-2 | CASSRDRGSDEQYF
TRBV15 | CATSSRDTKGGTQYF
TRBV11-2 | CASSFGTGTEQFF
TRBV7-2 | CASSSGGGVTYEQYF
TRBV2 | CASSASVASTDTQYF
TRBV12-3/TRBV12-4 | CASSTSGSFDEQFF
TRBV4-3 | CASSQEGSVAKNIQYF
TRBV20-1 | CSALGVEETQYF
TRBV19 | CASSQTVYGYTF
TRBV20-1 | CSARRFGNSYEQYF
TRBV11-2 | CASSLEGRGRGGIETQYF
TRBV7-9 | CASSPVGSNQPQHF
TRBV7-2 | CASGRGTGLTEAFF
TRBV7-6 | CASSARLAGDLGELFF
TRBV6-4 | CASSGGSTDTQYF
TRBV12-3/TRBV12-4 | CASSLPHRSGSKNIQYF
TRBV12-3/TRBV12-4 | CASSLGSSDNEQFF
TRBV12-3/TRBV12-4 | CASLGPRHTPGETQYF
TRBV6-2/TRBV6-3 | CASRPWENTEAFF
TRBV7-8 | CASSLAGGSLGTQYF
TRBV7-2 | CASSPGGGDTQYF
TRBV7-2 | CASSQGRTEAFF
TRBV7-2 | CASSLAPAADTQYF
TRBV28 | CASSRTDLNEKLFF
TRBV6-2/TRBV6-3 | CASSYVGDQPQHF
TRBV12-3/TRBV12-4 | CASRLEKDTQYF
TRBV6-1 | CASSEVGVNQPQHF
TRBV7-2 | CASSQQGTGYTF
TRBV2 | CASTLAGGFSDTQYF
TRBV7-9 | CASSLGGGDGTEAFF
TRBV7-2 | CASSFKEQAFF
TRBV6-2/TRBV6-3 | CASQSGGSYEQYF
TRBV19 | CASTLFNGELFF
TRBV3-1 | CASSRDTYYEQYF
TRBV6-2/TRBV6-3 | CASQGKTNTGELFF
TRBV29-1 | CSVSSDRTYEQYF
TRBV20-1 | CSVFPSGDTQYF
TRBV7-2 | CASSFLTSYEQYF
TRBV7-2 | CASSSTRGLYNEQFF
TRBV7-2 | CASSGLAGLQETQYF
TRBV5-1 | CASRTGLSNYGYTF
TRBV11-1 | CASSLEVSGQGSADTQYF
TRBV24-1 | CATSGETDNQPQHF
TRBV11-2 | CASSLTGGNTEAFF
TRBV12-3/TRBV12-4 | CASSLTSGTGELFF
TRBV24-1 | CATSDNGLERTDTQYF
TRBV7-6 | CASSSMGVQETQYF
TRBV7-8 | CASSLEWHEQYF
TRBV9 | CASSASVSSTDTQYF
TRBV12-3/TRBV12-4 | CASSLNGVGQPQHF
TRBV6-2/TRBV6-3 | CASRVRDRPNYGYTF
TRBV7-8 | CASSLMRIASSEQYF
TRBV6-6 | CASSPSTRGNQPQHF
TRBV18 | CASSPSGPMNQETQYF
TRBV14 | CASSQVGRGTYNEQFF
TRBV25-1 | CASRPGQGPNRDTIYF
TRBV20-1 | CSARFLAVGEQYF